A single sample is the source of the 22 T cell receptor beta chains below, sequenced in a study of graft-versus-host responses after intestinal transplantation. Data came from immunoSEQ multiplex PCR; TCRdb stores just in-frame clones and leaves some out. The table records approximately 88,000 clones, about 90% of them present only once. Their cognate antigens are unknown. The source material was unstimulated CD4+ T cells sorted from spleen or lymph node cells, sampled before intestinal transplant. The receptor set was obtained from a human donor who received an intestinal transplant.

This clone was counted only a few times. The V gene is TRBV6-6, the J gene TRBJ2-7, with 11 bases matching TRBD2. Germline-derived CDR1 and CDR2 are MNHNY and SVGAGI (reference sequence). V lost 6 bases, J lost 9 bases, and 7 bases stayed unmatched. This CDR3 is built from 13 residues. Written as DNA, the CDR3 is TGTGCCAGCAGCCCAGGGACTAGCGGAACGCAGTACTTC. It specifies CASSPGTSGTQYF.

The CDR3 loop is CASSAKRLAGNEQYF. For the CDR3, the DNA is TGTGCCAGCAGTGCGAAGCGGTTGGCGGGGAACGAGCAGTACTTC. This rearrangement joins TRBV6-1 to TRBJ2-7; possible D gene TRBD2, 6 bases. The CDR3 is made up of 15 amino acids. The germline V and J ends were trimmed by 4 bases and 5 bases, with 18 bases remaining between them. Germline loops: CDR1 MNHNS, CDR2 SASEGT.

The chain carries TRBV2 and TRBJ1-5; D remains ambiguous. Germline CDR1 reads SNHLY; CDR2 reads FYNNEI. This CDR3 is built from 14 residues. Deletions cut 7 bases from V and 2 bases from J, with 12 bases between. This CDR3 is CASNGGTGNQPQHF. The CDR3 bases are TGTGCCAGCAATGGCGGAACTGGCAATCAGCCCCAGCATTTT.

The chain uses TRBV4-1 and TRBJ2-3, with D uncertain. Germline values: CDR1 MGHRA, CDR2 YSYEKL. The CDR3 runs to 14 residues. V was clipped by 2 bases and J by 1 base, with 7 bases between them. CDR3 nucleotide sequence: TGCGCCAGCAGCCAACGCCAGGGCACAGATACGCAGTATTTT. Translated: CASSQRQGTDTQYF.

The V and J genes are TRBV11-3 and TRBJ2-3; a possible D gene is TRBD1 (6 bases). Deletions cut 1 base from V and 2 bases from J, with 16 bases between. The V gene's germline CDR1 is SGHNT and CDR2 YENEEA. The CDR3 is 17 residues long. DNA of the CDR3: TGTGCCAGCAGCTTAGGGGACACCAGCACCCACACAGATACGCAGTATTTT. As protein: CASSLGDTSTHTDTQYF.

The chain couples TRBV6-5 to TRBJ2-7; D might be TRBD1 (5 bases). Germline-derived CDR1 and CDR2 are MNHEY and SVGAGI. This CDR3 spans 13 amino acids. The ends were cut back, 7 bases at V and 2 bases at J, with 12 bases in the middle. The CDR3 sequence is CASTRDSTYEQYF. In nucleotides, the CDR3 is TGTGCCAGCACCCGAGACAGCACCTACGAGCAGTACTTC.

This chain joins TRBV6-5 and TRBJ2-3, with 9 nucleotides matching TRBD1. V dropped 6 bases and J dropped 4; count of bases not matched to a gene: 5. The germline gives CDR1 MNHEY, CDR2 SVGAGI. The CDR3 is 14 amino acids. As DNA, the CDR3 is TGTGCCAGCAGCTATGGGACAGGGTCAGATACGCAGTATTTT. It encodes CASSYGTGSDTQYF.

J is TRBJ1-4 and V is TRBV15; D not certain. This CDR3 is 15 amino acids long. The V end was cut by 1 base, the J end by 4 bases, with 10 bases between. Germline assignment: CDR1 LNHNV and CDR2 YYDKDF (reference sequence). The CDR3 is CATSRGWAGNEKLFF. The DNA of the CDR3 is TGTGCCACCAGCAGAGGGTGGGCAGGTAATGAAAAACTGTTTTTT.

This clone appeared a single time. The J gene is TRBJ2-2, the V gene TRBV27; 7 bases agree with TRBD2. Germline V gene sequence: CDR1 MNHEY, CDR2 SMNVEV (reference sequence). The CDR3 runs to 16 residues. The V and J ends lost 2 bases and 1 base, in that order; junction bases with no gene match: 4. The CDR3, as DNA: TGTGCCAGCAGTTTACGGGGGGTCGGGAACACCGGGGAGCTGTTTTTT. Its protein is CASSLRGVGNTGELFF.

This chain joins TRBV7-2 and TRBJ1-1, with 8 bases aligning to TRBD1. Germline V CDR1 and CDR2: SGHTA, FQGNSA. The CDR3 loop spans 14 amino acids. The junction had 4 bases not matched to a gene; V was cut back by 4 bases and J by 3 bases. The CDR3 DNA is TGTGCCAGCAGCTCCGACAGGGGTGACACTGAAGCTTTCTTT. This translates into CASSSDRGDTEAFF.

The chain has TRBV6-5 and TRBJ2-2; D might be TRBD1 (6 bases). Germline V lookup: CDR1 MNHEY, CDR2 SVGAGI. V lost 5 bases to trimming and J lost 0 bases, with 10 bases between them. This CDR3 contains 15 residues. The CDR3 nucleotides are TGTGCCAGCAGTCGGACAGACACGAACACCGGGGAGCTGTTTTTT. Its translation: CASSRTDTNTGELFF.

A single count supports this clone. V and J are TRBV9 and TRBJ2-5; 7 bases map to TRBD2. V lost 0 bases and J lost 1; bases outside the gene matches: 3. The CDR3 totals 15 residues. CDR1 and CDR2 (germline): SGDLS, YYNGEE. CDR3 sequence: CASSVAGTTQETQYF. The CDR3 DNA reads as TGTGCCAGCAGCGTAGCTGGGACTACCCAAGAGACCCAGTACTTC.

The chain has TRBV6-5 and TRBJ2-2, with TRBD1 matching over 9 bases. This CDR3 contains 16 residues. The V gene's germline CDR1 is MNHEY and CDR2 SVGAGI. The V and J ends lost 2 bases and 2 bases, in that order; junction bases with no gene match: 3. CDR3 bases: TGTGCCAGCAGTTACGGGACAGGGACAAACACCGGGGAGCTGTTTTTT. This sequence encodes CASSYGTGTNTGELFF.

J is TRBJ2-4 and V is TRBV2; no clear D. The CDR3 has 14 residues. The V gene's germline CDR1 is SNHLY and CDR2 FYNNEI. V was shortened by 8 bases and J by 1 base, with 12 bases between the two germline ends. CDR3 amino acids: CASGEVRAKNIQYF. In nucleotides, the CDR3 is TGTGCCAGCGGCGAGGTCCGGGCCAAAAACATTCAGTACTTC.

The chain employs TRBV5-1 and TRBJ2-7; perhaps TRBD2 as D (5 bases). Between the trimmed V and J ends, which lost 4 bases and 6 bases, there was a span of 20 bases. Germline V gives CDR1 SGHRS, CDR2 YFSETQ. The CDR3 extends over 15 amino acids. CDR3 residues: CASSREGLSNGEQYF. The CDR3 nucleotides read TGCGCCAGCAGCCGCGAGGGCCTTTCTAACGGCGAGCAGTACTTC.

The chain has TRBV7-6 and TRBJ1-2; 9 nucleotides line up with TRBD1. The germline V gene encodes CDR1 SGHVS and CDR2 FNYEAQ. The CDR3 is 15 amino acids. V lost 5 bases and J lost 4; bases outside the gene matches: 8. CDR3 DNA sequence: TGTGCCAGCAGCCCGGGACAGGGAGACCTCTATGGCTACACCTTC. Its protein is CASSPGQGDLYGYTF.

This clone was counted once. V and J are TRBV7-3 and TRBJ1-1; a weak D match, TRBD1 (5 bases). CDR1 and CDR2 (germline): SGHTA, FQGTGA. The CDR3 extends over 14 amino acids. The ends were cut back, 5 bases at V and 7 bases at J, with 17 bases in the middle. Here the CDR3 DNA reads TGTGCCAGCAGCCCCCCCGGGGGTCTCCATGAAGCTTTCTTT. This sequence encodes CASSPPGGLHEAFF.

The chain joins TRBV9 to TRBJ2-1, with 9 positions matching TRBD1. CDR3 size: 14 residues. After removal of 3 bases from V and 10 bases from J, the junction contained 8 bases not matched to a gene. From germline, CDR1 is SGDLS and CDR2 YYNGEE. The CDR3 sequence: CASSEAGQGREQFF. The CDR3 DNA reads TGTGCCAGCAGCGAGGCGGGACAGGGTCGCGAGCAGTTCTTC.

The chain employs TRBV6-4 and TRBJ1-2; TRBD1 agrees at 9 bases. Germline CDR1 MRHNA, CDR2 SNTAGT. The CDR3 covers 15 residues. V lost 4 bases and J lost 8; bases outside the gene matches: 11. CDR3 sequence (DNA): TGTGCCAGCAGTGGCGGGACAGGGAGGTCTGGAGGCTACACCTTC. Amino acids: CASSGGTGRSGGYTF.

The chain recombines TRBV11-3 with TRBJ2-2; no reliable D call. CDR3 length equals 12 residues. V lost 5 bases and J lost 7, with 8 bases in between. Germline assignment: CDR1 SGHNT and CDR2 YENEEA. This chain's CDR3 is CASSRQNGELFF. As DNA, the CDR3 is TGTGCCAGCAGCCGACAAAACGGGGAGCTGTTTTTT.

The chain couples TRBV5-1 to TRBJ2-5, with 12 bases that match TRBD1. With the DNA end fitting TRBJ2-7 better, the J assignment may be wrong. The CDR3 extends over 20 amino acids. CDR1 and CDR2 from the germline V gene are SGHRS and YFSETQ. The CDR3 bases are TGCGCCAGCAGCGAGTTGCGAGGTGTGGGACAGGGGGCGCCTACCTACGAGCAGTACTTC. Translating it yields CASSELRGVGQGAPTYEQYF.

The chain carries TRBV4-1 and TRBJ2-2; D is undetermined. CDR1 and CDR2 from the germline V gene are MGHRA and YSYEKL. The CDR3 is made up of 16 amino acids. Trimming cost V 2 bases and J 6 bases, with 16 bases left between them. This CDR3 is CASSQLSLTRSGELFF. CDR3 coding DNA: TGCGCCAGCAGCCAACTTTCGCTAACCCGTTCCGGGGAGCTGTTTTTT.